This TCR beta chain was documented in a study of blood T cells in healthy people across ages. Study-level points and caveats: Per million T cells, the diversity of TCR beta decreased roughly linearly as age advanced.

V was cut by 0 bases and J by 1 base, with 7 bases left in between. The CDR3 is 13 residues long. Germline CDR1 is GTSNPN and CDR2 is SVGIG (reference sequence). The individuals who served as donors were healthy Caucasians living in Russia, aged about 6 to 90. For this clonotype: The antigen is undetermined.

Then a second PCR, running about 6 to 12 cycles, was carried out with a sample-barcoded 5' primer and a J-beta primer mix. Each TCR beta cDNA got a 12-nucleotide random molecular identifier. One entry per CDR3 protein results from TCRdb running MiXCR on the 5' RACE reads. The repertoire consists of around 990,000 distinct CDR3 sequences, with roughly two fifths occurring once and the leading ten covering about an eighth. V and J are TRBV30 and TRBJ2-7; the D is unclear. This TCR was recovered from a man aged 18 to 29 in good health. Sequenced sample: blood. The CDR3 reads CAWSVGQSYEQYF. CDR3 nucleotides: TGTGCCTGGAGTGTTGGGCAGTCCTACGAGCAGTACTTC.